One sample yielded the 9 T cell receptor beta chains listed below, sequenced in a study of T cells in Graves' hyperthyroidism and ophthalmopathy. Researchers took RNA transcripts and amplified the TCR beta CDR3 regions from them. Using the HTBI primer set, a first-round RT-PCR was run on the TCR CDR3. MiXCR, applied by TCRdb to the multiplex PCR reads, yields one record per CDR3 protein. The sample has about 290,000 distinct CDR3 sequences; roughly 14% are singletons. Sequencing was carried out using blood. These receptor sequences come from a woman aged 25 to 39 with Graves' hyperthyroidism that later progressed to Graves' ophthalmopathy.

This clonotype was seen many times. This may be a read error, as it is one base from a much larger clone. The rearrangement joins TRBV27 to TRBJ1-1, with D possibly matching TRBD1 (5 bases). This CDR3 has 13 residues. Trimming left V 3 bases short and J 4 bases short, with 9 bases between. Germline V gives CDR1 MNHEY, CDR2 SMNVEV (reference sequence). The DNA of the CDR3 is TGTGCCAGCAGTTTCGAGGGGAGCACTGAAGCTTTCTTT. Protein: CASSFEGSTEAFF.

The chain couples TRBV7-3 to TRBJ2-1; weak D call: TRBD2 (7 bases). Germline loops: CDR1 SGHTA, CDR2 FQGTGA. Trimming removed 5 bases at V and 7 bases at J, with 15 bases between. The CDR3 contains 14 residues. The CDR3 coding sequence is TGTGCCAGCAGCAAGGGGGGGGGAGGGAATGAGCAGTTCTTC. Residues: CASSKGGGGNEQFF.

This clonotype was detected many times. The chain couples TRBV28 to TRBJ1-4; 7 bases map to TRBD1. The CDR3 contains 14 residues. Unmatched junction bases numbered 9, after V lost 7 bases and J lost 7 bases. CDR1 MDHEN and CDR2 SYDVKM come from the germline V gene. The CDR3 nucleotides are TGTGCCAGCAAGAGGGGGCAGTGGGGTGAAAAACTGTTTTTT. Its translation is CASKRGQWGEKLFF.

The chain joins TRBV4-1 to TRBJ2-3; D may match TRBD1 or TRBD2 (5 bases each). This CDR3 contains 17 residues. Germline CDR1 reads MGHRA; CDR2 reads YSYEKL. V shed 3 bases and J shed 2 bases, with 18 bases lying between them. The CDR3 DNA follows: TGCGCCAGCAGCCAGGACCCGGGGCTAGATCCCACAGATACGCAGTATTTT. Its protein product is CASSQDPGLDPTDTQYF.

V usage is TRBV14 and J usage is TRBJ2-1, with unresolved D. Germline loops: CDR1 SGHDN, CDR2 FVKESK. V was clipped by 0 bases and J by 0 bases, with 6 bases between them. This CDR3 comprises 15 residues. The CDR3: CASSQDLTSYNEQFF. The CDR3 DNA follows: TGTGCCAGCAGCCAAGACCTAACCTCCTACAATGAGCAGTTCTTC.

The chain uses TRBV7-2 and TRBJ1-4; D perhaps matches TRBD1 (6 bases). CDR3 length equals 14 residues. Germline lookup yields CDR1 SGHTA and CDR2 FQGNSA. Deletions cut 9 bases from V and 7 bases from J, with 18 bases between. The CDR3 DNA is TGTGCCAGTAATACGGACGGGACATTTGAAAAACTGTTTTTT. Protein: CASNTDGTFEKLFF.

This clonotype has a count of ten or more. The chain uses TRBV28 and TRBJ2-1; 12 bases agree with TRBD2. CDR1 and CDR2 from the germline V gene are MDHEN and SYDVKM. Trimming cost V 6 bases and J 3 bases; bases outside gene matches: 6. This CDR3 comprises 16 residues. The CDR3 reads CASSFGTSGHYNEQFF. CDR3 nucleotide sequence: TGTGCCAGCAGCTTCGGGACTAGCGGGCACTACAATGAGCAGTTCTTC.

For this clonotype: The conserved phenylalanine or tryptophan normally closing the CDR3 is absent here, so this likely arose from a read error. CDR3 amino acids: CASSLEGGYGYTL. In nucleotides, the CDR3 is TGTGCCAGCAGCTTAGAGGGAGGCTATGGCTACACCCTC. The chain uses TRBV7-6 and TRBJ1-2; D remains ambiguous. This CDR3 comprises 13 residues. Germline-derived CDR1 and CDR2 are SGHVS and FNYEAQ. Trimming stripped 1 base from V and 4 bases from J, with 7 bases between.

This clonotype was recorded at least ten times. V is TRBV3-1 and J is TRBJ1-1; unclear D gene. The CDR3 extends over 12 amino acids. Deletions cut 1 base from V and 11 bases from J, with 11 bases between. Germline-derived CDR1 and CDR2 are LGHDT and YNNKEL (reference sequence). The CDR3 DNA reads TGTGCCAGCAGCCAAGTTGGGTTGGATGCTTTCTTT. Translating gives CASSQVGLDAFF.